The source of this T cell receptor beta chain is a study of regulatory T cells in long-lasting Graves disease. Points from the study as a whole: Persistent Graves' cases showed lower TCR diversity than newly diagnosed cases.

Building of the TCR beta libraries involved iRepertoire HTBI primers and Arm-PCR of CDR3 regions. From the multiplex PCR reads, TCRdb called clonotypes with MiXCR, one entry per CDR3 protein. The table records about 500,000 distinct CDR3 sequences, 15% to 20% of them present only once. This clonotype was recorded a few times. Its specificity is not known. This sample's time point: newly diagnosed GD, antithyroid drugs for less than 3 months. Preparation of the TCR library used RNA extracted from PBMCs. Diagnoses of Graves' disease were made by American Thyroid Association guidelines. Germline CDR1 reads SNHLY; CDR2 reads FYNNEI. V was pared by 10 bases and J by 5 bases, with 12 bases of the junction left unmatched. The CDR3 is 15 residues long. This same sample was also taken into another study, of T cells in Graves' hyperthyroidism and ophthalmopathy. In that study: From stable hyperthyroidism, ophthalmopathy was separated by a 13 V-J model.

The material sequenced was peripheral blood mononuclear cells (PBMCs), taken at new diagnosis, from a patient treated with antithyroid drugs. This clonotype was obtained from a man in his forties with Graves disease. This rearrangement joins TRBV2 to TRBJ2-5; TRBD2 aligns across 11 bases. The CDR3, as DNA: TGTGCCACCCATGGGCTAGCGGGAGGAGGGGAGACCCAGTACTTC. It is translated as CATHGLAGGGETQYF.